The entry below describes one T cell receptor (beta chain). Its antigen is not identified. The entry originates in a study of cytomegalovirus exposure and HLA in healthy donors. Background on the study: Among the approximately 400 genotyped donors, just over 80% were placed in the Caucasian-associated ancestry cluster.

13 Jbeta primers and 60 Vbeta primers were used for the PCR. The assay was immunoSEQ multiplex PCR, and TCRdb's table has in-frame clones only and misses some. The sample carries under 100,000 clones, less than 80% recorded once. Study-level results: Most CMV-associated TCR beta chains appeared HLA-restricted in a later analysis. HLA alleles showed associations with 16,951 TCR beta sequences in a later analysis, at a 0.05 false discovery rate.

Although they were nominally healthy when sampled, donors likely had unrecorded immune exposures. Source material: PBMCs. The TCR originated in a human donor in good health.

CDR3 DNA: TGTGCCAGTAGGGAGCCATTTGACTCCTACGAGCAGTACTTC. Protein: CASREPFDSYEQYF. The rearrangement links TRBV6-5 to TRBJ2-7, with D perhaps matching TRBD2 (5 bases). V lost 9 bases, J lost 0 bases, and 15 bases lay in between. The CDR3 has 14 residues. CDR1 is MNHEY and CDR2 is SVGAGI in the germline V gene.